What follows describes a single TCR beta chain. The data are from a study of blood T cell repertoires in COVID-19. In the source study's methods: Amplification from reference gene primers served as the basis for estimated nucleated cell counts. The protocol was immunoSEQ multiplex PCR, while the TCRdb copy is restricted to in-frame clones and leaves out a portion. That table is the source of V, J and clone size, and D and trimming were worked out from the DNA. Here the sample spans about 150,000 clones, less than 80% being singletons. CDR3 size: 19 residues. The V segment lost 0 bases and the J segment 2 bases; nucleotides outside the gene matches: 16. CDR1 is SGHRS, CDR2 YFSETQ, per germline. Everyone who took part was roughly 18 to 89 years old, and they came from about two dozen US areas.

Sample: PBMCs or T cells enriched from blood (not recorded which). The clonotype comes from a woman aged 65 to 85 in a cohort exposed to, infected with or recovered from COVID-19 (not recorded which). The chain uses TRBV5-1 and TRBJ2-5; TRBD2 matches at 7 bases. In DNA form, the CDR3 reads TGCGCCAGCAGCTTGGCCCCCCACTCTAGCGGCGGGGGTCAAGAGACCCAGTACTTC. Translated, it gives CASSLAPHSSGGGQETQYF.